This entry lists 18 T cell receptor beta chains sequenced from one sample in a study of shared clonotypes between healthy human individuals. Naive CD8 cells lacked CD45RO, underwent positive selection for CCR7 and left out terminally differentiated effector memory CD45RA+ cells. Sequenced by immunoSEQ multiplex PCR; TCRdb stores in-frame clones only, minus some. The table lists some 2.1 million clones, around 96% of them singletons. Source material: naive CD8+ T cells sorted from blood. These TCRs come from a man in his late teens or twenties in good health.

V and J are TRBV21-1 and TRBJ2-7; the D call TRBD1 from the table was never checked on the DNA. TRBV21-1 is recorded as a pseudogene. The length of the CDR3 is 15 residues. The CDR3: CASSKGQPSSYEQYF. DNA of the CDR3: TGTGCCAGCAGCAAGGGACAGCCAAGCTCCTACGAGCAGTACTTC.

CDR3 amino acids: CASSQAGAAGNTIYF. Here the CDR3 DNA reads TGCGCCAGCAGCCAAGCAGGGGCGGCTGGAAACACCATATATTTT. The chain is built from TRBV4-1 and TRBJ1-3; D possibly corresponds to TRBD1 (6 bases). This CDR3 is 15 amino acids long. V was trimmed by 1 base and J by 2 bases, leaving 9 bases between them. The germline CDR1 and CDR2 sequences are MGHRA and YSYEKL.

The chain uses TRBV28 and TRBJ1-4, with 11 bases that match TRBD1. This CDR3 region has 15 residues. The germline V gene encodes CDR1 MDHEN and CDR2 SYDVKM. V lost 4 bases, J lost 8 bases, and 6 bases stayed unmatched. CDR3 nucleotide sequence: TGTGCCAGCAGTTCCGGGACAGGGGGGGAGGAAAAACTGTTTTTT. It translates to CASSSGTGGEEKLFF.

This rearrangement joins TRBV9 to TRBJ2-3; TRBD1 aligns across 7 bases. This CDR3 contains 15 residues. From germline, CDR1 is SGDLS and CDR2 YYNGEE. The junction had 6 bases not matched to a gene; V was cut back by 3 bases and J by 2 bases. The CDR3 sequence: CASSDRGVNTDTQYF. CDR3 nucleotide sequence: TGTGCCAGCAGCGACAGGGGCGTGAACACAGATACGCAGTATTTT.

The chain recombines TRBV27 with TRBJ1-2; D call uncertain. The CDR3 is made up of 15 amino acids. V dropped 5 bases and J dropped 4 bases, with 17 bases sitting between them. From germline, CDR1 is MNHEY and CDR2 SMNVEV (reference sequence). The CDR3: CASSPREGLVYGYTF. CDR3 DNA sequence: TGTGCCAGCAGTCCCCGGGAGGGCCTCGTCTATGGCTACACCTTC.

This CDR3 is CASSLQEHMNTEAFF. In DNA form, the CDR3 reads TGTGCCAGCAGCTTACAGGAGCACATGAACACTGAAGCTTTCTTT. The chain recombines TRBV11-1 with TRBJ1-1; D remains unclear. In germline, CDR1 is SGHAT, CDR2 FQDESV (reference sequence). CDR3 length: 15 residues. The V end was cut by 2 bases, the J end by 0 bases, with 10 bases between.

The count of this clone is one. The chain is built from TRBV7-2 and TRBJ2-2; D uncertain. This CDR3 is built from 15 residues. CDR1 is SGHTA, CDR2 FQGNSA, per germline. The V gene lost 1 base and the J gene lost 6 bases, with 12 bases spanning the gap. The CDR3 DNA follows: TGTGCCAGCAGCTTAGAGAGTTCAAGTTCCGGGGAGCTGTTTTTT. It encodes CASSLESSSSGELFF.

The chain links TRBV4-3 to TRBJ2-1, with 8 bases aligning to TRBD1. The length of the CDR3 is 14 residues. CDR1 and CDR2 from the germline V gene are LGHNA and YSLEER. V gave up 2 bases and J gave up 8 bases; unmatched junction bases: 5. The CDR3 region has the DNA TGCGCCAGCAGCCAACCGATACAGGGGGATGAGCAGTTCTTC. Translating it yields CASSQPIQGDEQFF.

This chain connects TRBV5-1 to TRBJ2-5; TRBD1 is a possible D gene (6 bases). This CDR3 contains 14 residues. With 4 bases removed from V and 5 bases from J, the gap between germline ends came to 15 bases. The germline gives CDR1 SGHRS, CDR2 YFSETQ. CDR3 in amino acids: CASSLGTPGETQYF. The DNA for the CDR3 is TGCGCCAGCAGCCTCGGGACACCTGGGGAGACCCAGTACTTC.

J is TRBJ2-2 and V is TRBV13; possible D gene TRBD1, 6 bases. The CDR3 spans 16 residues. V shed 5 bases and J shed 0 bases, with 13 bases lying between them. CDR1 is PRHDT, CDR2 FYEKMQ, per germline (reference sequence). The CDR3 DNA reads TGTGCCAGCAGCCCCAGACAGGATACGAACACCGGGGAGCTGTTTTTT. Residues: CASSPRQDTNTGELFF.

The V call is TRBV28, the J call TRBJ2-7; TRBD1 matches 11 bases. Germline V CDR1 and CDR2: MDHEN, SYDVKM. CDR3 size: 14 residues. Trimming removed 5 bases from V and 7 bases from J; junction bases left unmatched: 7. The CDR3 nucleotides read TGTGCCAGCAGTCCTGGACAGGGGGCGTGGGAGCAGTACTTC. Translated: CASSPGQGAWEQYF.

This clone was detected once. Distinct nucleotide sequences in the sample also encode this CDR3. The rearrangement links TRBV5-6 to TRBJ2-7; D remains unclear. Germline loops: CDR1 SGHDT, CDR2 YYEEEE. The CDR3 loop spans 11 amino acids. The V end lost 4 bases, the J end lost 6 bases, and 8 bases lay between the germline ends. In DNA, the CDR3 is TGTGCCAGCAGCCTATTACGCGAGCAGTACTTC. This gives the protein CASSLLREQYF.

The gene calls are TRBV27 and TRBJ1-5; TRBD1 is a possible D gene (6 bases). In germline, CDR1 is MNHEY, CDR2 SMNVEV (reference sequence). V lost 5 bases and J lost 1, with 12 bases in between. The CDR3 length is 15 residues. This chain's CDR3 is CASSLGGASNQPQHF. The CDR3, as DNA: TGTGCCAGCAGTCTCGGGGGGGCAAGCAATCAGCCCCAGCATTTT.

This chain uses TRBV5-4 with TRBJ2-7; D gene uncertain. Trimming removed 0 bases from V and 5 bases from J, with 6 bases in between. The CDR3 is 12 amino acids. Per the germline V gene, CDR1 is SGHNT and CDR2 is YYREEE (reference sequence). CDR3 region: CASSLVPDEQYF. Here the CDR3 DNA reads TGTGCCAGCAGCTTGGTGCCGGACGAGCAGTACTTC.

The chain employs TRBV10-2 and TRBJ1-2; D is ambiguous. The germline V gene encodes CDR1 WSHSY and CDR2 SAAADI. There are 13 residues in the CDR3. V dropped 2 bases and J dropped 5 bases, with 9 bases sitting between them. In DNA form, the CDR3 reads TGCGCCAGCAGTGAGGGGGTGCGGTATGGCTACACCTTC. Amino acids: CASSEGVRYGYTF.

The CDR3 bases are TGTGCCAGCAGCTTGGTTACAGAGAACACTGAAGCTTTCTTT. This encodes CASSLVTENTEAFF. The rearrangement joins TRBV5-4 to TRBJ1-1; unclear D gene. Germline loops: CDR1 SGHNT, CDR2 YYREEE (reference sequence). The CDR3 runs 14 residues. Trimming cost V 0 bases and J 1 base, with 7 bases left between them.

As for this clone: This sample includes further DNA sequences coding for the same CDR3. The chain joins TRBV9 to TRBJ2-5, with D unresolved. Trimming stripped 0 bases from V and 5 bases from J, with 14 bases between. Per germline, CDR1 SGDLS and CDR2 YYNGEE. This CDR3 comprises 15 residues. The CDR3 DNA reads TGTGCCAGCAGCGTAGAGGGTTCCGGTGGGGAGACCCAGTACTTC. It is translated as CASSVEGSGGETQYF.

This clone showed up just once. The rearrangement uses TRBV25-1 and TRBJ1-6, with TRBD1 identical over 7 bases. Germline CDR1 is MGHDK and CDR2 is SYGVNS. This CDR3 spans 17 amino acids. Trimming cost V 4 bases and J 6 bases; bases outside gene matches: 12. CDR3: CASSAVTGTEVNSPLHF. The CDR3 nucleotides read TGTGCCAGCAGTGCCGTCACCGGGACAGAAGTTAATTCACCCCTCCACTTT.